This T cell receptor beta chain stems from a study of cytotoxic CD8 clonotypes in ibrutinib-treated CLL. At the level of the study: Responses: some 24 partial, 2 complete; after median around 64 months, about 15 stayed remitted, around twelve progressed.

Measured with immunoSEQ multiplex PCR; TCRdb has only the in-frame clones, and not every one. Seen here are some 63,000 clones, just over 90% observed once, and the top ten hold under 4%. Study-wide points: Upon ibrutinib response clonality rose, and upon progression it fell back toward baseline. The study found public clonotypes uncommon, contracting or stable on treatment.

The CDR3 is 12 residues long. J was trimmed by 9 bases and V by 5 bases; bases with no gene match: 6. Germline-derived CDR1 and CDR2 are GTSNPN and SVGIG (reference sequence). A note on this clone: Its antigen is unidentified.

The starting material was PBMCs, obtained after 12 months of ibrutinib treatment. The chain has TRBV30 and TRBJ2-1; 8 nucleotides agree with TRBD2. The origin of this receptor is a human donor with chronic lymphocytic leukemia. The DNA of the CDR3 is TGTGCCTGGTCCCATAGCGGGGCTGAGCAGTTCTTC. It codes for CAWSHSGAEQFF.